Each of the 5 T cell receptor beta chains below was sequenced from the same sample in a study of T cells in Graves' hyperthyroidism and ophthalmopathy. The TCR beta CDR3 regions underwent amplification using RNA transcripts as the source. Using the HTBI primer set, a first-round RT-PCR was run on the TCR CDR3. TCRdb called the multiplex PCR reads again in MiXCR, with one record for every CDR3 protein. The sample includes 490,000 or so distinct CDR3 sequences, about 20% of them seen just once. Specimen: blood. These receptors were obtained from a man aged 40-49 years with Graves' ophthalmopathy.

Concerning this clonotype: A single base separates this from a much larger clone, so it may be a read error. The chain uses TRBV11-2 and TRBJ2-7; D is unclear. V was cut by 5 bases and J by 6 bases, with 14 bases left in between. The CDR3 sequence is 13 residues long. Germline values: CDR1 SGHAT, CDR2 FQNNGV. The CDR3 bases are TGTGCCAGCAGCCGATCAACAGAGTTCGAGCAGTACTTC. Amino acids: CASSRSTEFEQYF. Using reference TRBV11-2 and TRBJ2-7 for the parts outside the CDR3, the full variable domain is EAGVAQSPRYKIIEKRQSVAFWCNPISGHATLYWYQQILGQGPKLLIQFQNNGVVDDSQLPKDRFSAERLKGVDSTLKIQPAKLEDSAVYLCASSRSTEFEQYFGPGTRLTVT.

As to this clonotype: A much larger clonotype is one base distant, so this may be a read error. The chain employs TRBV5-1 and TRBJ2-3; 7 bases agree with TRBD1. The V gene end was trimmed by 6 bases and the J gene end by 4 bases; junction bases not matched to a gene: 11. Germline CDR1 is SGHRS and CDR2 is YFSETQ. There are 15 residues in the CDR3. The CDR3 spells CASTLSRQGADTQYF. In DNA, the CDR3 is TGCGCCAGCACTCTGTCCCGGCAGGGGGCAGATACGCAGTATTTT.

The chain employs TRBV2 and TRBJ2-1; 14 bases are shared with TRBD2. The germline CDR1 and CDR2 sequences are SNHLY and FYNNEI. This CDR3 spans 22 amino acids. Trimming at V came to 2 bases and at J to 0 bases, leaving 15 bases not matched to a gene. CDR3 sequence reads: CASSETAGLAGGKSSSYNEQFF. DNA of the CDR3: TGTGCCAGCAGTGAAACTGCTGGACTAGCGGGGGGCAAAAGCAGCTCCTACAATGAGCAGTTCTTC.

This clonotype has ten or more counts. V usage is TRBV5-1 and J usage is TRBJ2-1; 10 nucleotides align to TRBD2. The V gene end was trimmed by 2 bases and the J gene end by 5 bases; junction bases not matched to a gene: 16. Germline V lookup: CDR1 SGHRS, CDR2 YFSETQ. The CDR3 contains 19 residues. The CDR3 DNA reads TGCGCCAGCAGCTTCCCCCGGGACGGAGCGGGAGGGCCGAACAATGAGCAGTTCTTC. It translates to CASSFPRDGAGGPNNEQFF.

This clonotype was detected many times. V is TRBV11-1 and J is TRBJ2-5; TRBD2 matches at 8 bases. Trimming removed 0 bases from V and 4 bases from J; junction bases left unmatched: 10. CDR3 length equals 17 residues. Germline V CDR1 and CDR2: SGHAT, FQDESV (reference sequence). The CDR3 is CASSLASHRTSPETQYF. In DNA form, the CDR3 reads TGTGCCAGCAGCTTAGCATCTCACCGGACTAGCCCAGAGACCCAGTACTTC. Drawing the rest from reference TRBV11-1 and TRBJ2-5, the complete variable domain is EAEVAQSPRYKITEKSQAVAFWCDPISGHATLYWYRQILGQGPELLVQFQDESVVDDSQLPKDRFSAERLKGVDSTLKIQPAELGDSAMYLCASSLASHRTSPETQYFGPGTRLLVL.